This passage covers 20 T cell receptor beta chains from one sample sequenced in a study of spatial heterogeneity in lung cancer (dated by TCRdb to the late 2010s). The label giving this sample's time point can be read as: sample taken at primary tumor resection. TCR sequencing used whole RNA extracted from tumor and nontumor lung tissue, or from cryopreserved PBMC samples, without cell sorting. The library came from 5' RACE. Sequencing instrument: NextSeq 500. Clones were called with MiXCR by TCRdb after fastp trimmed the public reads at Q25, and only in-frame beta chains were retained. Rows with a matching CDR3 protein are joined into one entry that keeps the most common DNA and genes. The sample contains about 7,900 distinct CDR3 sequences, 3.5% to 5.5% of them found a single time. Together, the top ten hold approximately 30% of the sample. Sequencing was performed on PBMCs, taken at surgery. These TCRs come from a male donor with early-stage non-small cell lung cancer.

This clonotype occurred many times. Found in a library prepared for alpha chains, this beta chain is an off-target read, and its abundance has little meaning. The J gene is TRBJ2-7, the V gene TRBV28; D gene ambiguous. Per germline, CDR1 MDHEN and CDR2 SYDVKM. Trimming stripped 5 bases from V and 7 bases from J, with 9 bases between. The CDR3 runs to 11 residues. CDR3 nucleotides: TGTGCCAGCAGTACTGGCCGGGAGCAGTACGTC. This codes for CASSTGREQYV.

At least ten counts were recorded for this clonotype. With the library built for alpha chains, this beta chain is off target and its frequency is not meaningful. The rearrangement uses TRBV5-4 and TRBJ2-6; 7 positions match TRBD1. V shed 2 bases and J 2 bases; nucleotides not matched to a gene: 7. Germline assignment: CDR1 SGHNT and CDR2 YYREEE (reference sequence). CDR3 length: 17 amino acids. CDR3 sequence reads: CASSFYRGSAGANVLTF. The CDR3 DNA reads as TGTGCCAGCAGCTTTTACAGGGGAAGTGCTGGGGCCAACGTCCTGACTTTC.

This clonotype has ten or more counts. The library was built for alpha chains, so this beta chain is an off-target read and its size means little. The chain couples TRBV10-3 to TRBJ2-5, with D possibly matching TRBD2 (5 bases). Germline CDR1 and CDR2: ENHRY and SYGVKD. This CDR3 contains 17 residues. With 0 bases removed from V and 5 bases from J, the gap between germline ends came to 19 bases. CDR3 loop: CAISESDLAKPRETQYF. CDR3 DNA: TGTGCCATCAGTGAGTCGGACCTAGCAAAGCCCAGGGAGACCCAGTACTTC.

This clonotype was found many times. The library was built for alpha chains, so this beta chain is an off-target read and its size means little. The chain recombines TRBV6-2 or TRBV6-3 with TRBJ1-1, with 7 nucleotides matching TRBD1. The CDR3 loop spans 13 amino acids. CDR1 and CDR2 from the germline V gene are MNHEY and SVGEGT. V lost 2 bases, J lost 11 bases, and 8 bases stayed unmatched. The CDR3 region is CASSYPGGGRAFF. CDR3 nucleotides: TGTGCCAGCAGTTACCCAGGGGGGGGACGTGCTTTCTTT.

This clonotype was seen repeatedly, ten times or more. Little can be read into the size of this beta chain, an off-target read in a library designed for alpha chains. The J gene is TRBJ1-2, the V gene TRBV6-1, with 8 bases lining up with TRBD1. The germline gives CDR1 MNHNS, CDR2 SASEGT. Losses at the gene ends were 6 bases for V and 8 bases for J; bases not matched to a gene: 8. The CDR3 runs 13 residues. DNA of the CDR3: TGTGCCAGCAGAAACCCGACAGGGGCCGGCTACACCTTC. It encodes CASRNPTGAGYTF.

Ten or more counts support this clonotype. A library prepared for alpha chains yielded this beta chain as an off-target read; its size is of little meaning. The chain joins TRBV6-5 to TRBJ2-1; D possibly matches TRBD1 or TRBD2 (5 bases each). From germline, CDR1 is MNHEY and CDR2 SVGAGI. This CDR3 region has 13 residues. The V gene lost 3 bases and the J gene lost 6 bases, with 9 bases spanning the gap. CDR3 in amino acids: CASSYAGTNEQFF. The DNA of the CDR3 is TGTGCCAGCAGTTATGCAGGGACCAATGAGCAGTTCTTC.

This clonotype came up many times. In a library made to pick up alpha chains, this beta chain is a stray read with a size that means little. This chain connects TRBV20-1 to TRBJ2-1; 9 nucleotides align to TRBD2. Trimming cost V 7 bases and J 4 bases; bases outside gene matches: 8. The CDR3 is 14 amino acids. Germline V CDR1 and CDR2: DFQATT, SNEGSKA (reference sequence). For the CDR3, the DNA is TGCAGTGTCAGTCGCGGGGGGGTTTACAATGAGCAGTTCTTC. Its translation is CSVSRGGVYNEQFF.

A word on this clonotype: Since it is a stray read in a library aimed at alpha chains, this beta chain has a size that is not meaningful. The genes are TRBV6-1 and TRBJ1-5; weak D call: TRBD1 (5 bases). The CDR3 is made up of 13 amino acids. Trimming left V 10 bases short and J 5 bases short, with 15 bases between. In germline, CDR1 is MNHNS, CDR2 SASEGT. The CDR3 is CATGDLRDQPQHF. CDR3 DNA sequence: TGTGCCACGGGGGACCTAAGGGATCAGCCCCAGCATTTT.

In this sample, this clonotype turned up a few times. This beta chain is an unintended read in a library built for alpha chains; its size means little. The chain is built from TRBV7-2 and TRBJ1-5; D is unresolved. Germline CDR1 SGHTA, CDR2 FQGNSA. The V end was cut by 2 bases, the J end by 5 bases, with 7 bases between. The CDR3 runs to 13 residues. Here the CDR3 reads CASSLTEHQPQHF. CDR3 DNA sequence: TGTGCCAGCAGCTTAACTGAGCATCAGCCCCAGCATTTT.

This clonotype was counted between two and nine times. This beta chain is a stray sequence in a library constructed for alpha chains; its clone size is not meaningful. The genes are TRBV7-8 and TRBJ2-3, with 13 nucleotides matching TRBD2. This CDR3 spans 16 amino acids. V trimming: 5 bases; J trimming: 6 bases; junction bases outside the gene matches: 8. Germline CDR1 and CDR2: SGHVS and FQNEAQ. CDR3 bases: TGTGCCAGCAGCCTCGGGACTAGCGGGGAAGGGGATACGCAGTATTTT. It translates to CASSLGTSGEGDTQYF.

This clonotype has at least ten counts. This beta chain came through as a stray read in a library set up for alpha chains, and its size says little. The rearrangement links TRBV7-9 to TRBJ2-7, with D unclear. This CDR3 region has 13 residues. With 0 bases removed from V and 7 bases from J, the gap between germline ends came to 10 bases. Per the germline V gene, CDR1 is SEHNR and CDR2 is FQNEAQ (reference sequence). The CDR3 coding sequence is TGTGCCAGCAGCTTAGCGCTTCTGGGGGAGCAGTACGTC. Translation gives CASSLALLGEQYV.

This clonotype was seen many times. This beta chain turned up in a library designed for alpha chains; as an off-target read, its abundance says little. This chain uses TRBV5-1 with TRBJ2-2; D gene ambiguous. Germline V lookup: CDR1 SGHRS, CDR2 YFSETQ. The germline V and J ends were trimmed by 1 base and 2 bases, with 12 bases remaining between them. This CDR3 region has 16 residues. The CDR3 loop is CASSLNIGPNTGELFF. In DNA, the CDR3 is TGCGCCAGCAGCTTGAATATAGGACCAAACACCGGGGAGCTGTTTTTT.

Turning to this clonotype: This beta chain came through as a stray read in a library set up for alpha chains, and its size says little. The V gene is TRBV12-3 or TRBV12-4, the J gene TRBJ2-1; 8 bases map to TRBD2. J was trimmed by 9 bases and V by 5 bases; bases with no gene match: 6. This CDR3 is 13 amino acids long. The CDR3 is CASSHGGASEQFF. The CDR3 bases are TGTGCCAGCAGTCACGGGGGGGCCAGTGAGCAGTTCTTC.

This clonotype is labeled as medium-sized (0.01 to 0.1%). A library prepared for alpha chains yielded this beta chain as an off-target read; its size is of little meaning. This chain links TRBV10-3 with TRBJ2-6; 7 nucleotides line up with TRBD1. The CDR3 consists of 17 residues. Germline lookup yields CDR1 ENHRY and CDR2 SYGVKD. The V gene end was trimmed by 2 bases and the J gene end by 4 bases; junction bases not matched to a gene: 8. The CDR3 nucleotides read TGTGCCATCAGTGAGGACAGGGTATTCTTCGGGGCCAACGTCCTGACTTTC. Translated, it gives CAISEDRVFFGANVLTF.

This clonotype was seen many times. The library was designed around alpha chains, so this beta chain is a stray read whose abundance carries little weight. The CDR3 DNA follows: TGTGCCACCAACACAGGGGATAGCAATCAGCCCCAGCATTTT. Translated, it gives CATNTGDSNQPQHF. V gene TRBV10-3 combines with J gene TRBJ1-5; the match to TRBD1 covers 7 bases. Per the germline V gene, CDR1 is ENHRY and CDR2 is SYGVKD. The junction had 6 bases not matched to a gene; V was cut back by 10 bases and J by 0 bases. CDR3 length: 14 amino acids.

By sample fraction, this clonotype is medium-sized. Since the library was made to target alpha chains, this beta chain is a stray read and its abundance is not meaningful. The CDR3: CASSTSGETQYF. CDR3 coding DNA: TGTGCCAGCAGTACGAGTGGAGAGACCCAGTACTTC. This chain joins TRBV28 and TRBJ2-5; the D is unclear. V was trimmed by 5 bases and J by 4 bases, leaving 8 bases between them. Germline loops: CDR1 MDHEN, CDR2 SYDVKM. The CDR3 sequence is 12 residues long.

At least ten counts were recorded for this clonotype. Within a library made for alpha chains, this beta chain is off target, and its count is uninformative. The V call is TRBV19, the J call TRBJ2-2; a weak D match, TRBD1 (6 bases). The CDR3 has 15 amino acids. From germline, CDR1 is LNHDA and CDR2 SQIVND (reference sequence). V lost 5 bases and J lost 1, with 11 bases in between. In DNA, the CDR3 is TGTGCCAGTAGTCCCGGGACACAGAACACCGGGGAGCTGTTTTTT. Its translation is CASSPGTQNTGELFF. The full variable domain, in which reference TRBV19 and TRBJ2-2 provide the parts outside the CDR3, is DGGITQSPKYLFRKEGQNVTLSCEQNLNHDAMYWYRQDPGQGLRLIYYSQIVNDFQKGDIAEGYSVSREKKESFPLTVTSAQKNPTAFYLCASSPGTQNTGELFFGEGSRLTVL.

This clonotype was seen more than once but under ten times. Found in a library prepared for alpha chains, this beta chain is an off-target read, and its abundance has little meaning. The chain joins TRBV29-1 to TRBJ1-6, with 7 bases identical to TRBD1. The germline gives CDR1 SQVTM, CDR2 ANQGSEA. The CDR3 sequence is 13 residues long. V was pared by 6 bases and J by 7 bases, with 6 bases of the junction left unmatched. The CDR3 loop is CSVGDSNNSPLHF. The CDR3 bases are TGCAGCGTGGGGGACAGTAACAATTCACCCCTCCACTTT.

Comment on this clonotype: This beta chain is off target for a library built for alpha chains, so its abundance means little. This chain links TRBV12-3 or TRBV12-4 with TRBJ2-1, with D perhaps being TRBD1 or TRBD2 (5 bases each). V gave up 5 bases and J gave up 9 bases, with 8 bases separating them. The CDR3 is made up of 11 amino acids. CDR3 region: CASSPGTEQFF. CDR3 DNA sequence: TGTGCCAGCAGTCCCGGGACTGAGCAGTTCTTC.

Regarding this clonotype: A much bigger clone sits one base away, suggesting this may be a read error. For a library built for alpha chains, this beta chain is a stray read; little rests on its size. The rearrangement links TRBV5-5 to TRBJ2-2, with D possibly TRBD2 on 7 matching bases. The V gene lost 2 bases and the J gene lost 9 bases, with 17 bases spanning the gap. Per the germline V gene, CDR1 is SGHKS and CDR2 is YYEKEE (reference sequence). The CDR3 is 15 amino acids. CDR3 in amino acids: CASSFGGPGTRELFF. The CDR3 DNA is TGTGCCAGCAGCTTCGGGGGGCCCGGTACCCGGGAGCTGTTTTTT.